This TCR beta chain was recovered during a study of cytomegalovirus exposure and HLA in healthy donors. V was pared by 0 bases and J by 3 bases, with 11 bases between. This CDR3 region has 15 residues. Germline assignment: CDR1 MGHRA and CDR2 YSYEKL. The study ran its PCR with 60 Vbeta and 13 Jbeta primers. Sequencing was performed with immunoSEQ multiplex PCR; in TCRdb, only in-frame clones are kept and a portion is missing. The table records approximately 150,000 clones, approximately 82% of them present only once. This clone was counted between two and nine times. The receptor was isolated from a man aged 40-50 years in good health and CMV-seronegative. Sequenced material: PBMCs. The genes are TRBV4-1 and TRBJ1-1, with D uncertain. The CDR3 DNA reads as TGCGCCAGCAGCCAAGACGAGGCCAGCTACACTGAAGCTTTCTTT. This encodes CASSQDEASYTEAFF.